This is a list of T cell receptor beta chains from one sample in a study of T-cell memory formation after mild COVID-19. TCRdb used MiXCR to reprocess the 5' RACE reads, holding one entry per CDR3 protein. The sample lists about 470,000 distinct CDR3 sequences; around 27% were seen once. The sequenced sample consisted of PBMCs or a T cell subset sorted from them (not recorded which). The receptors come from an adult woman who had mild COVID-19 (a few samples of this study predate the infection). Cell type and time point are not known. Each CDR3 is given with its conserved first and last residue. Each record gives: CDR3 protein, V gene.

CDR3 protein: CASSDFVGQPQHF; V gene: TRBV6-4
CDR3 protein: CSVWGGNYGYTF; V gene: TRBV29-1
CDR3 protein: CASSEAIGTGSYEQYF; V gene: TRBV6-1
CDR3 protein: CASSLAGQFSYEQYF; V gene: TRBV5-1
CDR3 protein: CASSYPLSGVSHEQYF; V gene: TRBV6-2/TRBV6-3
CDR3 protein: CASSSAGTSGWVTQYF; V gene: TRBV12-3/TRBV12-4
CDR3 protein: CASSQTGQGPDTQYF; V gene: TRBV7-6
CDR3 protein: CASSPDRDGGGSEAFF; V gene: TRBV4-2
CDR3 protein: CASSLGSGGGETQYF; V gene: TRBV7-3
CDR3 protein: CASSPDRGRNEQFF; V gene: TRBV7-2
CDR3 protein: CASSFGTGLTYEQYF; V gene: TRBV7-6
CDR3 protein: CASSSSDRVISGANVLTF; V gene: TRBV9